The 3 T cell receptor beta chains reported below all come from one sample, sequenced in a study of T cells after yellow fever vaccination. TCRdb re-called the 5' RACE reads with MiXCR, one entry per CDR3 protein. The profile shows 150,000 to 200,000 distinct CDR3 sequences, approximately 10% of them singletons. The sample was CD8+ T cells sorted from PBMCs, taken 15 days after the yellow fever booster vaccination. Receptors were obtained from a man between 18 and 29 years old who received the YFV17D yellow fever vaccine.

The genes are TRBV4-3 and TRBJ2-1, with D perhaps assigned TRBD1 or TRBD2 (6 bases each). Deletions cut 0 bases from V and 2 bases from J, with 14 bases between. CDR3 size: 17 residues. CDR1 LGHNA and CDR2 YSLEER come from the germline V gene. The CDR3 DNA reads TGCGCCAGCAGCCAAGATTTAGGGGGGCGAGCCTACAATGAGCAGTTCTTC. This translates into CASSQDLGGRAYNEQFF.

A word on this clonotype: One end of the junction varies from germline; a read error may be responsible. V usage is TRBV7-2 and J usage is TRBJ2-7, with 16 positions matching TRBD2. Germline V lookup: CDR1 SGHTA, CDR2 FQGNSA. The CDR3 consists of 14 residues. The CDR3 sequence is CASSLIGTSGGVLF. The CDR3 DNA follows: TGTGCCAGCAGCCTAATCGGGACTAGCGGGGGGGTCCTCTTC.

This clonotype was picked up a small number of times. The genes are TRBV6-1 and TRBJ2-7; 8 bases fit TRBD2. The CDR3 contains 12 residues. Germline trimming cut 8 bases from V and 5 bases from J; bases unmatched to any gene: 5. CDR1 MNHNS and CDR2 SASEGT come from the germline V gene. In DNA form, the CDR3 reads TGTGCCAGCGCCGGACTAGCCAACGAGCAGTACGTC. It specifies CASAGLANEQYV.